This passage covers 30 T cell receptor beta chains from one sample sequenced in a study of shared clonotypes between healthy human individuals. Sequencing was performed with immunoSEQ multiplex PCR; in TCRdb, only in-frame clones are kept and a portion is missing. The sample carries some 2,100,000 clones, around 95% recorded once. Input material: naive CD4+ T cells sorted from blood. Subset denoted: CD45RA+ positively selected. All receptors come from a man younger than 35 in good health.

The table lists this clone with a count of one. The chain employs TRBV18 and TRBJ2-7, with 12 bases that match TRBD2. The germline V gene encodes CDR1 KGHSH and CDR2 LQKENI. The CDR3 loop spans 16 amino acids. Trimming at V came to 1 base and at J to 1 base, leaving 2 bases not matched to a gene. The CDR3 protein is CASSPLLAGGSYEQYF. The DNA of the CDR3 is TGTGCCAGCTCACCACTTCTAGCGGGAGGGTCCTACGAGCAGTACTTC.

The J gene is TRBJ2-7, the V gene TRBV6-5; TRBD2 matches at 8 bases. Germline trimming cut 8 bases from V and 2 bases from J; bases unmatched to any gene: 5. This CDR3 region has 13 residues. Germline CDR1 MNHEY, CDR2 SVGAGI. The CDR3 DNA reads TGTGCCAGCGGGCAAGCGGGGGCCTACGAGCAGTACTTC. Its protein is CASGQAGAYEQYF.

The chain couples TRBV5-1 to TRBJ2-3; TRBD2 is a possible D gene (6 bases). The germline gives CDR1 SGHRS, CDR2 YFSETQ. The V gene lost 1 base and the J gene lost 5 bases, with 11 bases spanning the gap. The CDR3 is 14 residues long. The CDR3: CASSLWTNGDTQYF. As DNA, the CDR3 is TGCGCCAGCAGCTTGTGGACTAATGGAGATACGCAGTATTTT.

This chain connects TRBV6-6 to TRBJ2-7; the D is unclear. Trimming removed 7 bases from V and 6 bases from J, with 10 bases in between. The CDR3 is 11 amino acids. The germline gives CDR1 MNHNY, CDR2 SVGAGI (reference sequence). The CDR3 DNA sequence: TGTGCCAGCAAAAGAGTGGGCGAGCAGTACTTC. Its protein is CASKRVGEQYF.

The CDR3 here is CAWSVLFRQNNTGELFF. Written as DNA, the CDR3 is TGTGCCTGGAGTGTACTCTTCAGACAAAACAACACCGGGGAGCTGTTTTTT. This sequence joins TRBV30 and TRBJ2-2; D remains ambiguous. Germline V gene lookup returns CDR1 GTSNPN and CDR2 SVGIG (reference sequence). The CDR3 is made up of 17 amino acids. Trimming shortened V by 0 bases and J by 2 bases, and 16 bases separated the two germline ends.

This chain links TRBV6-6 with TRBJ2-1, with D possibly being TRBD2 (6 bases). Germline assignment: CDR1 MNHNY and CDR2 SVGAGI (reference sequence). This CDR3 spans 15 amino acids. Between the trimmed V and J ends, which lost 2 bases and 3 bases, there was a span of 11 bases. The CDR3 nucleotides are TGTGCCAGCAGTTACGTGGCGGGAAGCTACAATGAGCAGTTCTTC. It codes for CASSYVAGSYNEQFF.

This clone was detected only once. V gene TRBV9 combines with J gene TRBJ2-2; 13 nucleotides match TRBD2. The V gene end was trimmed by 3 bases and the J gene end by 0 bases; junction bases not matched to a gene: 2. The CDR3 is 17 residues long. Per germline, CDR1 SGDLS and CDR2 YYNGEE. The CDR3 bases are TGTGCCAGCAGCGGGACTAGCGGGGGTCCGAACACCGGGGAGCTGTTTTTT. Translation: CASSGTSGGPNTGELFF. Together with reference TRBV9 and TRBJ2-2, the CDR3 gives the full variable domain: DSGVTQTPKHLITATGQRVTLRCSPRSGDLSVYWYQQSLDQGLQFLIQYYNGEERAKGNILERFSAQQFPDLHSELNLSSLELGDSALYFCASSGTSGGPNTGELFFGEGSRLTVL.

This clone showed up just once. The chain employs TRBV19 and TRBJ2-7; D may be TRBD1 (5 bases). The V and J ends lost 2 bases and 7 bases respectively, with 21 bases between them. Germline CDR1 LNHDA, CDR2 SQIVND (reference sequence). The CDR3 loop spans 16 amino acids. CDR3 sequence: CASSIKGQASGQEQYF. For the CDR3, the DNA is TGTGCCAGTAGTATAAAGGGGCAGGCCAGTGGGCAGGAGCAGTACTTC.

The rearrangement links TRBV7-3 to TRBJ1-2; D gene unclear. The CDR3 is 15 amino acids. Trimming left V 3 bases short and J 5 bases short, with 16 bases between. Germline loops: CDR1 SGHTA, CDR2 FQGTGA. CDR3 sequence (DNA): TGTGCCAGCAGCTTTGGGTCCCCGGATAGATATGGCTACACCTTC. It specifies CASSFGSPDRYGYTF.

This sequence joins TRBV9 and TRBJ2-4; D gene uncertain. Trimming left V 4 bases short and J 0 bases short, with 11 bases between. CDR1 SGDLS and CDR2 YYNGEE come from the germline V gene. The CDR3 loop spans 15 amino acids. CDR3 loop: CASSLGLVAKNIQYF. CDR3 nucleotides: TGTGCCAGCAGCCTCGGTTTGGTAGCCAAAAACATTCAGTACTTC.

The genes are TRBV6-5 and TRBJ1-1; 11 nucleotides align to TRBD1. V was clipped by 4 bases and J by 11 bases; unmatched bases: 6. The CDR3 covers 13 residues. Germline CDR1 is MNHEY and CDR2 is SVGAGI. The CDR3 region has the DNA TGTGCCAGCAGTTGGGGACAGGGGGTGTGGGCTTTCTTT. The encoded protein is CASSWGQGVWAFF.

Of note for this clone: The sample carries other DNA sequences with the same CDR3. CDR3 DNA sequence: TGTGCCTGGGGACAGGGCTCCTACGAGCAGTACTTC. This gives the protein CAWGQGSYEQYF. The genes are TRBV30 and TRBJ2-7, with TRBD1 matching over 8 bases. The V segment lost 5 bases and the J segment 0 bases; nucleotides outside the gene matches: 0. The CDR3 has 12 residues. CDR1 and CDR2 (germline): GTSNPN, SVGIG (reference sequence).

V gene TRBV10-3 combines with J gene TRBJ2-3; possibly TRBD1 or TRBD2 for D (5 bases each). The CDR3 is 13 residues long. Trimming took 5 bases from V and 2 from J, leaving 8 bases between them. Germline loops: CDR1 ENHRY, CDR2 SYGVKD. The CDR3, as DNA: TGTGCCATCAGTCCCGGGACCACAGATACGCAGTATTTT. This codes for CAISPGTTDTQYF.

The rearrangement joins TRBV28 to TRBJ1-2, with a possible D match to TRBD1 (5 bases). Germline values: CDR1 MDHEN, CDR2 SYDVKM. CDR3 size: 16 residues. Trimming stripped 4 bases from V and 2 bases from J, with 17 bases between. Here the CDR3 reads CASSSPALSGNYGYTF. Written as DNA, the CDR3 is TGTGCCAGCAGTTCCCCGGCCTTATCAGGGAACTATGGCTACACCTTC.

CDR3 protein: CASSFLLDAGELFF. In DNA form, the CDR3 reads TGTGCCAGCAGCTTCCTTCTAGACGCCGGGGAGCTGTTTTTT. The chain has TRBV7-9 and TRBJ2-2; D is unresolved. The V gene lost 3 bases and the J gene lost 6 bases, with 11 bases spanning the gap. Germline CDR1 SEHNR, CDR2 FQNEAQ (reference sequence). The CDR3 sequence is 14 residues long.

The rearrangement uses TRBV11-2 and TRBJ2-4, with 9 bases lining up with TRBD1. The germline CDR1 and CDR2 sequences are SGHAT and FQNNGV. The CDR3 runs to 15 residues. Trimming at V came to 0 bases and at J to 8 bases, leaving 5 bases not matched to a gene. The CDR3 nucleotides read TGTGCCAGCAGCTTAGATGGGGACAGGGAAGACATTCAGTACTTC. Its translation: CASSLDGDREDIQYF.

J is TRBJ2-5 and V is TRBV11-2; 8 nucleotides match TRBD1. The germline gives CDR1 SGHAT, CDR2 FQNNGV. This CDR3 spans 14 amino acids. Trimming removed 5 bases from V and 2 bases from J; junction bases left unmatched: 4. As DNA, the CDR3 is TGTGCCAGCAGCCTCGGGACAGGTCAAGAGACCCAGTACTTC. Its protein product is CASSLGTGQETQYF.

The chain carries TRBV6-5 and TRBJ2-1; perhaps TRBD1 as D (6 bases). V was shortened by 2 bases and J by 9 bases, with 11 bases between the two germline ends. This CDR3 is built from 13 residues. Germline V gives CDR1 MNHEY, CDR2 SVGAGI. The CDR3 protein is CASSYGTQGEQFF. Here the CDR3 DNA reads TGTGCCAGCAGTTACGGGACACAGGGTGAGCAGTTCTTC.

V is TRBV6-6 and J is TRBJ2-1; TRBD1 aligns across 8 bases. The J segment lost 7 bases and the V segment lost 5 bases, leaving 4 bases of the junction unmatched. CDR3 length equals 13 residues. CDR1 is MNHNY and CDR2 is SVGAGI in the germline V gene (reference sequence). Here the CDR3 DNA reads TGTGCCAGCAGTGCAGACAGGGGTAATGAGCAGTTCTTC. Residues: CASSADRGNEQFF.

The chain joins TRBV18 to TRBJ1-2; D gene unclear. CDR3 length: 11 amino acids. The V end lost 2 bases, the J end lost 7 bases, and 5 bases lay between the germline ends. Per the germline V gene, CDR1 is KGHSH and CDR2 is LQKENI. CDR3 residues: CASSPGVGYTF. The DNA of the CDR3 is TGTGCCAGCTCACCAGGGGTTGGCTACACCTTC.

This chain links TRBV5-6 with TRBJ2-5, with 7 bases aligning to TRBD2. The CDR3 runs 13 residues. With 4 bases clipped from V and 5 bases from J, the junction kept 5 bases outside the gene matches. CDR1 and CDR2 from the germline V gene are SGHDT and YYEEEE. The CDR3 region is CASSKTSWETQYF. As DNA, the CDR3 is TGTGCCAGCAGCAAGACTAGCTGGGAGACCCAGTACTTC.

The gene calls are TRBV10-2 and TRBJ2-1, with 10 bases identical to TRBD2. Germline V gene lookup returns CDR1 WSHSY and CDR2 SAAADI. CDR3 size: 17 residues. J lost 4 bases, V lost 0 bases, and 6 bases had no gene match. The CDR3 here is CASSESVGTSEYNEQFF. The CDR3 DNA follows: TGCGCCAGCAGTGAGTCTGTAGGGACTAGCGAATACAATGAGCAGTTCTTC.

With regard to this clone: This same CDR3 is encoded by further DNA sequences in the sample. The chain employs TRBV5-1 and TRBJ2-3; D perhaps matches TRBD1 (5 bases). The CDR3 covers 15 residues. Germline assignment: CDR1 SGHRS and CDR2 YFSETQ. The V end lost 0 bases, the J end lost 0 bases, and 8 bases lay between the germline ends. Here the CDR3 DNA reads TGCGCCAGCAGCTTGGATCAGGGAAGCACAGATACGCAGTATTTT. Translating it yields CASSLDQGSTDTQYF.

Of note for this clone: Additional DNA sequences in this sample encode the identical CDR3. The chain has TRBV13 and TRBJ1-3; no reliable D call. V shed 3 bases and J shed 0 bases, with 6 bases lying between them. Germline V gene lookup returns CDR1 PRHDT and CDR2 FYEKMQ (reference sequence). This CDR3 is 14 amino acids long. For the CDR3, the DNA is TGTGCCAGCAGCTTCGGGAGCTCTGGAAACACCATATATTTT. It is translated as CASSFGSSGNTIYF.

CDR3 residues: CSVAHYASGELFF. The CDR3 region has the DNA TGCAGCGTTGCACACTACGCCTCCGGGGAGCTGTTTTTT. The chain has TRBV29-1 and TRBJ2-2; D uncertain. Germline V lookup: CDR1 SQVTM, CDR2 ANQGSEA. Trimming removed 4 bases at V and 6 bases at J, with 12 bases between. The CDR3 runs 13 residues.

The chain is built from TRBV13 and TRBJ1-3; a possible D gene is TRBD1 (5 bases). This CDR3 has 16 residues. The germline V gene encodes CDR1 PRHDT and CDR2 FYEKMQ (reference sequence). Deletions cut 2 bases from V and 4 bases from J, with 15 bases between. The CDR3 loop reads CASSLRTGPGGNTIYF. The CDR3 DNA reads as TGTGCCAGCAGCTTAAGAACAGGACCGGGGGGAAACACCATATATTTT.

The chain carries TRBV5-1 and TRBJ2-5; no reliable D call. Trimming cost V 2 bases and J 1 base, with 6 bases left between them. The CDR3 is 13 residues long. Germline assignment: CDR1 SGHRS and CDR2 YFSETQ. The DNA of the CDR3 is TGCGCCAGCAGCTTTGAAGCCCAAGAGACCCAGTACTTC. Translating gives CASSFEAQETQYF.

Points on this clone: A much larger clone differs from this one at a single base, so this may be a read error. Different DNA sequences within this sample yield the same CDR3. The chain links TRBV30 to TRBJ1-2; 11 positions match TRBD1. CDR3 length: 16 amino acids. Germline CDR1 reads GTSNPN; CDR2 reads SVGIG (reference sequence). CDR3 nucleotides: TGTGCCTGGAGTTCCCCCAGGACAGGGGGCAACTACGGCTACACCTTC. Its protein product is CAWSSPRTGGNYGYTF.

The genes are TRBV28 and TRBJ1-3; D is perhaps TRBD1 (6 bases). CDR1 and CDR2 (germline): MDHEN, SYDVKM. The germline V and J ends were trimmed by 5 bases and 0 bases, with 11 bases remaining between them. The CDR3 covers 15 residues. Here the CDR3 DNA reads TGTGCCAGCAGTCCCAGGGACATCTCTGGAAACACCATATATTTT. It is translated as CASSPRDISGNTIYF.

This clone appeared once. The rearrangement links TRBV30 to TRBJ2-7; the D is unclear. The CDR3 is 14 residues long. Looked up from germline, CDR1 is GTSNPN and CDR2 is SVGIG (reference sequence). Trimming shortened V by 0 bases and J by 5 bases, and 14 bases separated the two germline ends. The CDR3 nucleotides are TGTGCCTGGAGTGTTTCGGCAGGCCTTAACGAGCAGTACTTC. It is translated as CAWSVSAGLNEQYF. Looking up the rest from reference TRBV30 and TRBJ2-7 gives the full variable domain: SQTIHQWPATLVQPVGSPLSLECTVEGTSNPNLYWYRQAAGRGLQLLFYSVGIGQISSEVPQNLSASRPQDRQFILSSKKLLLSDSGFYLCAWSVSAGLNEQYFGPGTRLTVT.